The next 5 T cell receptor beta chains were all read from a single sample in a study of blood T cell repertoires in COVID-19 (TCRdb year 2020). Receptors were amplified or captured by the immunoSEQ multiplex PCR assay. The table was pulled from immuneACCESS by TCRdb, which kept in-frame rearrangements only. Such tables lose some clones; where checked, under half of the loss comes from unresolved V genes, and the rest has no known cause. The sample table holds about 160,000 clones, of which about 90% were seen once. About 4.6% of the sample is held by the ten biggest clonotypes. The material sequenced was peripheral blood. These receptors were obtained from a man between 25 and 39 years old with COVID-19, enrolled during active disease.

The J gene is TRBJ1-5, the V gene TRBV7-9, with 7 bases identical to TRBD1. Germline V gene sequence: CDR1 SEHNR, CDR2 FQNEAQ (reference sequence). The J segment lost 2 bases and the V segment lost 5 bases, leaving 6 bases of the junction unmatched. The CDR3 is made up of 15 amino acids. CDR3 amino acids: CASSRDRVGNQPQHF. CDR3 nucleotides: TGTGCCAGCAGCAGAGACAGGGTGGGCAATCAGCCCCAGCATTTT.

The rearrangement joins TRBV5-1 to TRBJ2-2; D is undetermined. The germline V gene encodes CDR1 SGHRS and CDR2 YFSETQ. With 4 bases removed from V and 0 bases from J, the gap between germline ends came to 13 bases. The CDR3 length is 16 residues. For the CDR3, the DNA is TGCGCCAGCAGCGGGCCTCTGAACCCGAACACCGGGGAGCTGTTTTTT. Residues: CASSGPLNPNTGELFF.

V usage is TRBV4-1 and J usage is TRBJ1-1, with D possibly matching TRBD1 (5 bases). The CDR3 contains 13 residues. The germline CDR1 and CDR2 sequences are MGHRA and YSYEKL. The V and J ends lost 0 bases and 9 bases respectively, with 11 bases between them. The CDR3 DNA reads TGCGCCAGCAGCCAAGAGGGCAGGGCCCAAGCTTTCTTT. It codes for CASSQEGRAQAFF.

The rearrangement joins TRBV2 to TRBJ2-1, with a tentative D call TRBD2 (6 bases). V lost 1 base and J 4 bases, leaving 11 bases between the germline ends. The CDR3 is 15 amino acids. CDR1 is SNHLY and CDR2 is FYNNEI in the germline V gene. This CDR3 is CASSEGSGGYNEQFF. The CDR3 DNA reads TGTGCCAGCAGTGAAGGTAGCGGAGGTTACAATGAGCAGTTCTTC.

This chain links TRBV7-3 with TRBJ1-1, with D perhaps TRBD1 (5 bases). Deletions cut 2 bases from V and 1 base from J, with 8 bases between. CDR3 length: 14 residues. Looked up from germline, CDR1 is SGHTA and CDR2 is FQGTGA. The CDR3, as DNA: TGTGCCAGCAGCTTAGGGGCAGCGAACACTGAAGCTTTCTTT. Its protein is CASSLGAANTEAFF.